This is a list of T cell receptor beta chains from one sample in a study of cytomegalovirus exposure and HLA in healthy donors. Sequencing used immunoSEQ multiplex PCR; TCRdb keeps in-frame clones, though not all of them. Seen here are under 200,000 clones, almost 80% observed once, and the top ten hold over 12%. The sample taken for sequencing was PBMCs. Receptors originate from a man aged 45 to 65 in good health and CMV-seropositive. CDR3s include the opening cysteine and the closing phenylalanine or tryptophan. The order of the fields is J gene, clone size, V gene, D gene, CDR3 DNA, CDR3 protein. D genes are given only for firm matches. The size entry is marked missing in some rows and otherwise reads once, few, many or a size class.

TRBJ2-2	few	TRBV5-1	TRBD1	TGCGCCAGCAGCACCGCCACAGGGGGCGCCACCGGGGAGCTGTTTTTT	CASSTATGGATGELFF
TRBJ2-1	NA	TRBV4-1	TRBD2	TGCGCCAGCAGCCTTTGGAGCGGGGGGGGATACAATGAGCAGTTCTTC	CASSLWSGGGYNEQFF
TRBJ1-4	NA	TRBV6-1	TRBD1	TGTGCCAGCAGTAAACAGGGGGCTAATGAAAAACTGTTTTTT	CASSKQGANEKLFF
TRBJ2-3	NA	TRBV21-1	NA	TGTGCCAGCAGCAAAGAGTCGAGCCCAGATACGCAGTATTTT	CASSKESSPDTQYF
TRBJ1-3	NA	TRBV5-5	TRBD1	TGTGCCAGCAGCGTGGGACAGGGGAGATTCTCTGGAAACACCATATATTTT	CASSVGQGRFSGNTIYF
TRBJ1-5	NA	TRBV28	TRBD1	TGTGCCAGCAGTCCGTCGATGGACAGGGATAATCAGCCCCAGCATTTT	CASSPSMDRDNQPQHF
TRBJ2-3	NA	TRBV2	TRBD2	TGTGCCAGCAAAAGGACTAGCGGGATTAGCACAGATACGCAGTATTTT	CASKRTSGISTDTQYF
TRBJ1-2	NA	TRBV7-2	NA	TGTGCCAGCAGCTTAGATAACGGGGGAATCGAGGGCTACACCTTC	CASSLDNGGIEGYTF
TRBJ2-5	NA	TRBV4-2	TRBD2	TGTGCCAGCAGCCAAGCCCTAGCGGGGGGGGAGACCCAGTACTTC	CASSQALAGGETQYF
TRBJ2-5	NA	TRBV4-1	NA	TGCGCCAGCAGCCAAGATCCCCCCGGGACAATAGGGACCCAGTACTTC	CASSQDPPGTIGTQYF
TRBJ1-6	NA	TRBV4-2	NA	TGTGCCAGCAGCCAAGATATTAGCAGTCATAATTCACCCCTCCACTTT	CASSQDISSHNSPLHF